Listed below are T cell receptor beta chains from one sample, sequenced in a study of T cell responses to AZD1222 COVID-19 vaccine. The protocol was immunoSEQ multiplex PCR, while the TCRdb copy is restricted to in-frame clones and leaves out a portion. The sample lists approximately 120,000 clones, around 87% occurring once. The sequenced sample was peripheral blood, obtained 28 days after the second AZD1222 dose. The source of these receptors is an adult who received the AZD1222 COVID-19 vaccine. The CDR3 runs from the conserved cysteine through the conserved F or W. D genes are given only for firm matches.

>TRBD1|TRBV18|TRBJ1-1
CASSPFGTGRDTEAFF
>TRBD1|TRBV5-5|TRBJ1-1
CASIRGQGAGVNTEAFF
>TRBD1|TRBV23-1|TRBJ2-2
CASSQSGTGDTGELFF
>TRBD2|TRBV6-4|TRBJ2-3
CASSWTSSTDTQYF
>TRBD1|TRBV29-1|TRBJ2-1
CSVGQGRHEQFF
>NA|TRBV28|TRBJ1-1
CASSYPTRAFF
>TRBD1|TRBV2|TRBJ1-2
CASSPRTGDLWGYTF
>NA|TRBV5-1|TRBJ1-2
CASSLLGDGYGYTF
>NA|TRBV3-1/TRBV3-2|TRBJ2-2
CASSPLGSGSYTGELFF
>NA|TRBV7-9|TRBJ2-4
CASSLEVQGRNIQYF
>NA|TRBV12-3/TRBV12-4|TRBJ2-3
CASNRGGDTQYF
>NA|TRBV18|TRBJ2-5
CASSPREETQYF
>NA|TRBV19|TRBJ1-2
CASSIKVNYGYTF
>NA|TRBV5-4|TRBJ2-7
CASSLESYEQYF
>NA|TRBV15|TRBJ2-3
CATSRGLGGRTDTQYF
>NA|TRBV5-4|TRBJ2-3
CASSRETSTDTQYF
>TRBD1|TRBV5-6|TRBJ1-4
CASSLGTGWGEKLFF
>NA|TRBV6-2/TRBV6-3|TRBJ2-3
CASSIPSGHSTDTQYF
>TRBD1|TRBV19|TRBJ1-5
CASSMARGRMNQPQHF
>NA|TRBV29-1|TRBJ2-2
CSVEDPGSTGELFF
>NA|TRBV28|TRBJ2-7
CASSPGGRPYEQYF
>TRBD1|TRBV7-3|TRBJ1-2
CASSYKTGLDGYTF
>NA|TRBV5-6|TRBJ1-2
CASSLAGGTGYTF
>NA|TRBV30|TRBJ1-1
CAWSGPRALSMNTEAFF
>TRBD2|TRBV7-2|TRBJ2-3
CASSLAAGLAASQYF
>NA|TRBV4-1|TRBJ1-5
CASSQAPWGEGNQPQHF
>NA|TRBV2|TRBJ1-5
CASNQHNQPQHF